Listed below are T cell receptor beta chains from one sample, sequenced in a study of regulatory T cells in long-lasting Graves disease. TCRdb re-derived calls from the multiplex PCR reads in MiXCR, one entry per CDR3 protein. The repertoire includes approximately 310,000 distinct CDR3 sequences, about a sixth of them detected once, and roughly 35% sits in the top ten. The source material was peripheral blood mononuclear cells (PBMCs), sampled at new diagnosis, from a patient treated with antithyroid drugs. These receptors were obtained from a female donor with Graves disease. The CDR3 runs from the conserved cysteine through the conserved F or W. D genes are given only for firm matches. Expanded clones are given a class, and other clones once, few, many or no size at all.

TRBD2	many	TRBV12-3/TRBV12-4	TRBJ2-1	CASRRGLGAYNEQFF	TGTGCCAGCAGAAGAGGACTAGGTGCATACAATGAGCAGTTCTTC
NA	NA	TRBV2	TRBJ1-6	CASSERVGGRSPLHF	TGTGCCAGCAGCGAACGAGTTGGGGGGCGGTCACCCCTCCACTTT
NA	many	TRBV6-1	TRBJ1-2	CASNGGFYGYTF	TGTGCCAGCAACGGGGGGTTCTATGGCTACACCTTC
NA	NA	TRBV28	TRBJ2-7	CATSAGAGSGEQYF	TGTGCCACCTCCGCGGGGGCCGGGTCTGGTGAGCAGTACTTC
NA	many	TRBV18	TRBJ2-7	CASSREDEQYF	TGTGCCAGCTCACGCGAGGACGAGCAGTACTTC
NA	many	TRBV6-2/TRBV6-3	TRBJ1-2	CASGPQGQSNYGYTF	TGTGCCAGCGGACCGCAGGGTCAATCTAACTATGGCTACACCTTC
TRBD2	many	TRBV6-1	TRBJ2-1	CASSEALAGGRGGEQFF	TGTGCCAGCAGTGAAGCGCTAGCGGGAGGCCGAGGGGGTGAGCAGTTCTTC
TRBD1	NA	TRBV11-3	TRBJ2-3	CASSSSPGQGTDTQYF	TGTGCCAGCAGCTCAAGCCCGGGACAGGGCACAGATACGCAGTATTTT
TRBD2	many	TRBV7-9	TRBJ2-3	CASSLKRTSGRTDTQYF	TGTGCCAGCAGCTTAAAGAGGACTAGCGGGAGAACAGATACGCAGTATTTT
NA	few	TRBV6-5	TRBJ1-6	CASSYRVGRRGGNSPLHF	TGTGCCAGCAGTTACCGCGTAGGTCGTAGGGGTGGTAATTCACCCCTCCACTTT
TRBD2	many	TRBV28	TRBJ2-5	CASSGTSGRAAASETQYF	TGTGCCAGCAGCGGGACTAGCGGGAGGGCGGCGGCGTCAGAGACCCAGTACTTC
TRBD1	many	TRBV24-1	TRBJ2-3	CATSDLGTGTDTQYF	TGTGCCACCAGTGATTTAGGGACAGGCACAGATACGCAGTATTTT
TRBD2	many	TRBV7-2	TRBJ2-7	CASSLDPAGDYEQYF	TGTGCCAGCAGCTTGGACCCAGCGGGGGATTACGAGCAGTACTTC
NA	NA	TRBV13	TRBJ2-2	CASSYMTSPRGELFF	TGTGCCAGCAGCTACATGACCTCCCCCCGAGGGGAGCTGTTTTTT
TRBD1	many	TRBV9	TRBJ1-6	CASSARQGASSPLHF	TGTGCCAGCAGCGCGAGACAGGGGGCGAGTTCACCCCTCCACTTT
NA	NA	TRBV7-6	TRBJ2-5	CASSAGFLETQYF	TGTGCCAGCAGCGCCGGGTTTCTAGAGACCCAGTACTTC
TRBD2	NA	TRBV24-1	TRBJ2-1	CATSDRGAREGRNEQFF	TGTGCCACCAGTGATCGGGGGGCGCGGGAGGGCCGTAATGAGCAGTTCTTC
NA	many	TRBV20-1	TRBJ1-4	CSARDPHEKLFF	TGCAGTGCTAGAGATCCCCATGAAAAACTGTTTTTT
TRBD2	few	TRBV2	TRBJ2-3	CASSRLANTHTQYF	TGTGCCAGCAGCAGACTAGCGAACACACATACGCAGTACTTT
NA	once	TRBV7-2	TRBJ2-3	CASSLGVIAGPSTDTQYF	TGTGCCAGCAGCTTAGGGGTTATCGCGGGACCTAGCACAGATACGCAGTATTTT
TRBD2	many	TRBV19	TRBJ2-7	CATTASGSEEQYF	TGTGCCACCACGGCTAGCGGGAGTGAAGAGCAGTACTTC
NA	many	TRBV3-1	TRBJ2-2	CASSRRTVNTGELFF	TGTGCCAGCAGCCGACGGACAGTAAACACCGGGGAGCTGTTTTTT
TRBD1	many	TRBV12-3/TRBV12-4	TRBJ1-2	CASNQGQGIGGYTF	TGTGCCAGCAACCAGGGACAGGGGATTGGGGGCTACACCTTC
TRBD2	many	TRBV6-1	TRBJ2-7	CASSGLAGASHEQYF	TGTGCCAGCAGTGGACTAGCGGGAGCATCCCACGAGCAGTACTTC
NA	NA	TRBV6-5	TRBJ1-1	CASSYTESRTNTFF	TGTGCCAGCAGTTACACTGAATCTCGGACGAATACTTTCTTT
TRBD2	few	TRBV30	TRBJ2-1	CAHDDGGLLRAGNNEQFF	TGTGCCCACGACGACGGGGGGTTGCTTAGAGCGGGAAACAATGAGCAGTTCTTC